This T cell receptor (beta chain) was retrieved from a study of beta chain features in type 1 diabetes. The overall study: Analysis included about 100 million sorted cells drawn from all samples. Findings and limits, study-wide: Shorter TCRB CDR3s, moderately but significantly so, marked every one of the four CD4+ subsets in Type 1 diabetes patients. A closer apparent resemblance between naive, central memory and Treg TCRB repertoires was seen in patients than in healthy donors.

CD45RO/CCR7/CD25/CD127/CD95/CD27 separated CD4+ naive, central memory, regulatory and stem cell-like memory cells by sorting. About this clone: Its cognate antigen is unknown.

Expressed TCRB transcripts were sequenced because the isolated RNA had all been reverse transcribed beforehand. Using immunoSEQ multiplex PCR, the repertoire was profiled, and TCRdb retains in-frame clones only, with some absent. The sample carries more than 250,000 clones, 15% recorded once. The V gene's germline CDR1 is SGHTA and CDR2 FQGNSA. The CDR3 has 15 residues. V lost 1 base and J lost 1, with 7 bases in between. Material: naive CD4+ T cells from blood. The chain couples TRBV7-2 to TRBJ2-2; the D gene is possibly TRBD2 (6 bases). The sequence came from a man aged 18-30 years with type 1 diabetes. The CDR3 DNA sequence: TGTGCCAGCAGCTTAGTGGGAGGGAACACCGGGGAGCTGTTTTTT. Translated, it gives CASSLVGGNTGELFF. The variable domain in full, completed from reference TRBV7-2 and TRBJ2-2, reads GAGVSQSPSNKVTEKGKDVELRCDPISGHTALYWYRQSLGQGLEFLIYFQGNSAPDKSGLPSDRFSAERTGGSVSTLTIQRTQQEDSAVYLCASSLVGGNTGELFFGEGSRLTVL.